The source of this T cell receptor beta chain is a study of regulatory T cells in long-lasting Graves disease. Combining iRepertoire HTBI primers with Arm-PCR of CDR3 regions, the authors built TCR beta libraries. In the source study's methods: Among the samples, roughly 65 TRBV and about 15 TRBJ segments were identified. TCRdb called the multiplex PCR reads again in MiXCR, with one record for every CDR3 protein. TCRdb, rather than the study authors, made the V and J calls. In the table there are hundreds of thousands of distinct CDR3 sequences, roughly 16% of which are singletons. Sample time point: newly diagnosed GD, antithyroid drugs for less than 3 months. RNA from PBMCs was the source of the TCR library. Trimming took 5 bases from V and 2 from J, leaving 20 bases between them. From germline, CDR1 is MNHEY and CDR2 SMNVEV (reference sequence). The length of the CDR3 is 17 residues. The sample was also linked to a second study, of T cells in Graves' hyperthyroidism and ophthalmopathy. That source reports: First-round RT-PCR with HTBI primers amplified the TCR CDR3 region.

V and J are TRBV27 and TRBJ2-3; no firm D call. The sequence was collected from a woman younger than 45 with Graves disease. The material sequenced was peripheral blood mononuclear cells (PBMCs), taken at new diagnosis, from a patient treated with antithyroid drugs. Here the CDR3 reads CASSPRSARPYTDTQYF. The CDR3 DNA reads as TGTGCCAGCAGTCCTCGCAGTGCCCGTCCTTACACAGATACGCAGTATTTT.